The 7 T cell receptor beta chains reported below all come from one sample, sequenced in a study of cytomegalovirus exposure and HLA in healthy donors. Use of 60 Vbeta and 13 Jbeta primers characterized the PCR. The protocol was immunoSEQ multiplex PCR, while the TCRdb copy is restricted to in-frame clones and leaves out a portion. The profile shows 150,000 or so clones, over 60% of them singletons. The sequencing input was PBMCs. The receptors here all came from a male donor in good health and CMV-seronegative.

The chain carries TRBV18 and TRBJ1-3; 8 bases are a match to TRBD1. CDR3 length equals 16 residues. Germline CDR1 KGHSH, CDR2 LQKENI. Germline trimming cut 2 bases from V and 5 bases from J; bases unmatched to any gene: 8. CDR3 nucleotides: TGTGCCAGCTCACCAACAGTCGCAGGGGGCCGAAACACCATATATTTT. Protein product: CASSPTVAGGRNTIYF.

The genes are TRBV7-3 and TRBJ2-1; 15 bases map to TRBD2. V lost 3 bases to trimming and J lost 0 bases; unmatched junction nucleotides: 6. The CDR3 length is 19 residues. Germline V gene lookup returns CDR1 SGHTA and CDR2 FQGTGA. The CDR3 DNA reads TGTGCCAGCAGCTTTGGACTAGCGGGAGGGATGAGCTCCTACAATGAGCAGTTCTTC. It encodes CASSFGLAGGMSSYNEQFF.

V is TRBV28 and J is TRBJ2-7, with TRBD2 identical over 7 bases. CDR1 is MDHEN, CDR2 SYDVKM, per germline. CDR3 length: 14 amino acids. V gave up 7 bases and J gave up 2 bases; unmatched junction bases: 8. The CDR3 reads CASISGSPPYEQYF. In DNA form, the CDR3 reads TGTGCCAGCATTAGCGGGTCGCCCCCCTACGAGCAGTACTTC.

The rearrangement joins TRBV9 to TRBJ2-6; 7 bases line up with TRBD1. Germline V gene data show CDR1 as SGDLS and CDR2 as YYNGEE. The CDR3 is 14 residues long. V shed 0 bases and J 11 bases; nucleotides not matched to a gene: 5. CDR3 nucleotide sequence: TGTGCCAGCAGCGTAGGCACAGGGGTGTACGTCCTGACTTTC. It yields the protein CASSVGTGVYVLTF.

The chain couples TRBV6-1 to TRBJ2-1, with 7 bases lining up with TRBD2. The CDR3 is 15 residues long. Germline loops: CDR1 MNHNS, CDR2 SASEGT. Germline trimming cut 6 bases from V and 1 base from J; bases unmatched to any gene: 6. CDR3 residues: CASRPSGGSYNEQFF. In DNA, the CDR3 is TGTGCCAGCAGACCTAGCGGAGGATCCTACAATGAGCAGTTCTTC.

V gene TRBV2 combines with J gene TRBJ2-3; D might be TRBD1 (6 bases). CDR1 is SNHLY, CDR2 FYNNEI, per germline. The V and J ends lost 6 bases and 0 bases respectively, with 13 bases between them. CDR3 length: 15 amino acids. The CDR3 coding sequence is TGTGCCAGCAGCGGAAGGACAGCTAGCACAGATACGCAGTATTTT. This codes for CASSGRTASTDTQYF.

This chain joins TRBV19 and TRBJ1-1; the D gene is possibly TRBD1 (6 bases). Looked up from germline, CDR1 is LNHDA and CDR2 is SQIVND (reference sequence). Trimming stripped 7 bases from V and 4 bases from J, with 22 bases between. This CDR3 comprises 16 residues. CDR3 protein: CASIMGGRDRGTEAFF. The CDR3 coding sequence is TGTGCCAGTATTATGGGGGGGCGAGATCGGGGCACTGAAGCTTTCTTT.